A single sample gave rise to the 5 T cell receptor beta chains below, sequenced in a study of CD8 T cells in ankylosing spondylitis. In TCRdb, the 5' RACE reads were re-called with MiXCR into one record per CDR3 protein. The sample includes 200,000 to 300,000 distinct CDR3 sequences, approximately 8.4% of them seen just once. Input material: blood, either unsorted or a sorted T cell fraction (not recorded which). These receptors originate from a female donor with ankylosing spondylitis or in good health (not recorded which).

This clonotype was counted only a few times. This chain uses TRBV19 with TRBJ2-7; 10 bases are shared with TRBD2. The CDR3 extends over 14 amino acids. Germline CDR1 is LNHDA and CDR2 is SQIVND (reference sequence). The V segment lost 4 bases and the J segment 3 bases; nucleotides outside the gene matches: 3. CDR3 sequence (DNA): TGTGCCAGTAGTACCGTAGCGGGAGGCTACGAGCAGTACTTC. Translation gives CASSTVAGGYEQYF.

This clonotype was observed many times. The V gene is TRBV5-1, the J gene TRBJ1-1, with 10 bases lining up with TRBD1. The CDR3 covers 16 residues. With 4 bases clipped from V and 1 base from J, the junction kept 7 bases outside the gene matches. Looked up from germline, CDR1 is SGHRS and CDR2 is YFSETQ. In DNA, the CDR3 is TGCGCCAGCAGCCCACGGACAGGGGGAAGGAACACTGAAGCTTTCTTT. Translation: CASSPRTGGRNTEAFF.

This clonotype was detected ten times or more. The chain links TRBV18 to TRBJ2-3; the match to TRBD2 covers 10 bases. Germline assignment: CDR1 KGHSH and CDR2 LQKENI. The V and J ends lost 2 bases and 0 bases, in that order; junction bases with no gene match: 5. This CDR3 spans 17 amino acids. This CDR3 is CASSPRTSGTSTDTQYF. In nucleotides, the CDR3 is TGTGCCAGCTCACCAAGGACTAGCGGCACTAGCACAGATACGCAGTATTTT.

In this sample, this clonotype turned up many times. The chain recombines TRBV24-1 with TRBJ2-5; the D is unclear. CDR3 length: 14 residues. Per the germline V gene, CDR1 is KGHDR and CDR2 is SFDVKD. V was pared by 4 bases and J by 4 bases, with 12 bases between. The CDR3 nucleotides read TGTGCCACCAGTGACGTACGAACACGAGAGACCCAGTACTTC. Protein sequence: CATSDVRTRETQYF.

This clonotype was seen repeatedly, ten times or more. The gene calls are TRBV2 and TRBJ2-7; 9 bases fit TRBD2. This CDR3 comprises 12 residues. Germline values: CDR1 SNHLY, CDR2 FYNNEI. Trimming cost V 6 bases and J 7 bases; bases outside gene matches: 4. Written as DNA, the CDR3 is TGTGCCAGCAGCACTAGCGGGTATGAGCAGTACTTC. It codes for CASSTSGYEQYF.